This entry concerns a single TCR beta chain. Its antigen is undetermined. The sample is drawn from a study of T cell responses to AZD1222 COVID-19 vaccine. Study conclusions and caveats: Sampled repertoires all dated from after the peak T cell response. Variant regions that are unmutated are reportedly the target of nearly half of spike-specific TCRs. The donor cohort was predominantly white British with a female majority, and clonal diversity may have been underestimated.

Sequencing used immunoSEQ multiplex PCR; TCRdb keeps in-frame clones, though not all of them. The data show roughly 180,000 clones, over 90% seen once. Trimming took off 3 bases at V and 4 bases at J, with 9 bases between the two ends. Per the germline V gene, CDR1 is KGHSH and CDR2 is LQKENI. This CDR3 spans 13 amino acids. This sequence was found in an adult who received the AZD1222 COVID-19 vaccine. The sequenced sample was peripheral blood, obtained 28 days after the second AZD1222 dose. The rearrangement uses TRBV18 and TRBJ1-2, with unresolved D. The CDR3 nucleotides read TGTGCCAGCTCACCGGACCTCCTCTATGGCTACACCTTC. Translated: CASSPDLLYGYTF.